One and the same sample provided the 22 T cell receptor beta chains below, sequenced in a study of blood T cell repertoires in COVID-19. Data came from immunoSEQ multiplex PCR; TCRdb stores just in-frame clones and leaves some out. The table records over 90,000 clones, more than 75% of them present only once. The specimen sequenced was peripheral blood. These receptors originate from a human donor in a cohort sampled during active COVID-19.

The chain employs TRBV6-1 and TRBJ2-3; TRBD2 might be the D (6 bases). This CDR3 region has 13 residues. The V end was cut by 1 base, the J end by 10 bases, with 12 bases between. Germline CDR1 is MNHNS and CDR2 is SASEGT. In DNA, the CDR3 is TGTGCCAGCAGTGAAGGCGGGACCCGGGCGCAGTATTTT. Protein product: CASSEGGTRAQYF.

This chain uses TRBV9 with TRBJ2-2, with 9 bases aligning to TRBD2. Unmatched junction bases numbered 6, after V lost 4 bases and J lost 2 bases. The germline CDR1 and CDR2 sequences are SGDLS and YYNGEE. The CDR3 is made up of 16 amino acids. The CDR3 DNA follows: TGTGCCAGCAGCCCCTCAGCGGGGGGAAACACCGGGGAGCTGTTTTTT. Protein: CASSPSAGGNTGELFF. Full variable domain (outside the CDR3, taken from reference TRBV9 and TRBJ2-2): DSGVTQTPKHLITATGQRVTLRCSPRSGDLSVYWYQQSLDQGLQFLIQYYNGEERAKGNILERFSAQQFPDLHSELNLSSLELGDSALYFCASSPSAGGNTGELFFGEGSRLTVL.

The rearrangement joins TRBV7-2 to TRBJ1-2, with 7 bases lining up with TRBD1. The germline CDR1 and CDR2 sequences are SGHTA and FQGNSA. The CDR3 totals 15 residues. Trimming cost V 1 base and J 7 bases; bases outside gene matches: 9. CDR3 protein: CASSLELDRESGYTF. For the CDR3, the DNA is TGTGCCAGCAGCTTAGAACTCGACAGGGAAAGTGGCTACACCTTC.

This sequence joins TRBV2 and TRBJ2-4, with D possibly matching TRBD2 (7 bases). The CDR3 loop spans 15 amino acids. CDR1 and CDR2 (germline): SNHLY, FYNNEI. V was pared by 2 bases and J by 2 bases, with 10 bases between. CDR3: CASSEIGGPKNIQYF. The CDR3 coding sequence is TGTGCCAGCAGTGAAATCGGGGGGCCCAAAAACATTCAGTACTTC.

The rearrangement uses TRBV18 and TRBJ1-2; the D gene is possibly TRBD1 (6 bases). CDR1 is KGHSH and CDR2 is LQKENI in the germline V gene. V lost 3 bases and J 3 bases, leaving 14 bases between the germline ends. The CDR3 has 15 amino acids. CDR3 region: CASSPNRDPDYGYTF. The CDR3 DNA reads as TGTGCCAGCTCACCCAACAGGGATCCGGACTATGGCTACACCTTC.

This clone was seen a single time. V and J are TRBV18 and TRBJ1-5; possibly TRBD1 for D (6 bases). Per the germline V gene, CDR1 is KGHSH and CDR2 is LQKENI. This CDR3 contains 14 residues. Trimming removed 1 base at V and 4 bases at J, with 8 bases between. The CDR3 DNA reads TGTGCCAGCTCACCACAGACAGGAAATCAGCCCCAGCATTTT. Protein: CASSPQTGNQPQHF.

This chain links TRBV7-2 with TRBJ1-6, with TRBD1 matching 8 bases. J gave up 7 bases and V 5 bases, and 7 bases lay outside the gene matches. This CDR3 comprises 15 residues. Germline values: CDR1 SGHTA, CDR2 FQGNSA. CDR3 amino acids: CASSDRTGNNSPLHF. CDR3 bases: TGTGCCAGCAGCGACCGGACAGGGAACAATTCACCCCTCCACTTT.

This clone has just one count. The chain is built from TRBV7-2 and TRBJ2-1, with 13 bases fitting TRBD2. V shed 5 bases and J 8 bases; nucleotides not matched to a gene: 9. The V gene's germline CDR1 is SGHTA and CDR2 FQGNSA. The CDR3 sequence is 16 residues long. CDR3 in DNA: TGTGCCAGCAGCACCAGACTAGCGGGGGGATGGGATGAGCAGTTCTTC. The encoded protein is CASSTRLAGGWDEQFF.

The CDR3 sequence: CAISGLAGPTDTQYF. The CDR3 bases are TGTGCCATCAGTGGACTAGCGGGCCCCACAGATACGCAGTATTTT. The chain is built from TRBV10-3 and TRBJ2-3; 10 bases fit TRBD2. CDR1 and CDR2 (germline): ENHRY, SYGVKD. The CDR3 totals 15 residues. The trim removed 4 bases at V and 2 bases at J, leaving 3 bases unmatched.

To note about this clone: The junction differs from germline at one of its ends, possibly a read error. The chain is built from TRBV3-1 (or the pseudogene TRBV3-2) and TRBJ2-5, with TRBD2 identical over 9 bases. This CDR3 has 12 residues. The germline CDR1 and CDR2 sequences are LGHDT and YNNKEL (reference sequence). The CDR3 bases are TGTGCCAGCAGCCAACTCTCTAGCGGGGTCCACTTC. It codes for CASSQLSSGVHF.

The chain is built from TRBV11-2 and TRBJ2-5; TRBD2 matches at 11 bases. Germline V gene sequence: CDR1 SGHAT, CDR2 FQNNGV. The ends lost 2 bases at V and 4 bases at J; junction bases unmatched: 6. The CDR3 has 16 residues. Here the CDR3 reads CASSLWLAGGRETQYF. The CDR3 DNA follows: TGTGCCAGCAGCTTATGGCTAGCGGGGGGACGAGAGACCCAGTACTTC.

This clone came up a few times. This sequence joins TRBV7-6 and TRBJ2-1; a possible D gene is TRBD2 (5 bases). The CDR3 contains 14 residues. Germline CDR1 reads SGHVS; CDR2 reads FNYEAQ. V lost 5 bases and J 8 bases, leaving 16 bases between the germline ends. The CDR3 bases are TGTGCCAGCAGCCAGATCGGGATTAACGATGAGCAGTTCTTC. It codes for CASSQIGINDEQFF.

To note about this clone: Its ends do not fully match the called genes, so a read error is possible. The genes are TRBV27 and TRBJ2-5, with 9 bases that match TRBD2. Per germline, CDR1 MNHEY and CDR2 SMNVEV (reference sequence). The CDR3 is 16 amino acids. CDR3 amino acids: CASSPRTSVRQEAQYF. CDR3 nucleotides: TGTGCCAGCAGTCCTCGGACTAGCGTTAGGCAAGAGGCCCAGTACTTC.

For the CDR3, the DNA is TGTGCCAGCAGCCCAAGGACAGGGTCCTATGGCAATCAGCCCCAGCATTTT. It translates to CASSPRTGSYGNQPQHF. The rearrangement links TRBV5-8 to TRBJ1-5; the match to TRBD1 covers 8 bases. V shed 4 bases and J 2 bases; nucleotides not matched to a gene: 11. From germline, CDR1 is SGHTS and CDR2 YDEGEE. This CDR3 contains 17 residues.

The CDR3 DNA sequence: TGTGCCAGCAGCTTGCAGACTAGCGGTTACGAGCAGTACTTC. This sequence encodes CASSLQTSGYEQYF. V and J are TRBV7-2 and TRBJ2-7; 9 nucleotides line up with TRBD2. CDR1 is SGHTA, CDR2 FQGNSA, per germline. The V segment lost 3 bases and the J segment 4 bases; nucleotides outside the gene matches: 4. CDR3 size: 14 residues.

In its sample, this clone was seen a few times. The chain has TRBV28 and TRBJ2-5; D gene uncertain. CDR3 length: 13 residues. Deletions cut 1 base from V and 5 bases from J, with 8 bases between. Germline V gene lookup returns CDR1 MDHEN and CDR2 SYDVKM. The CDR3 spells CASSLSSPETQYF. The CDR3 nucleotides are TGTGCCAGCAGTTTATCAAGCCCGGAGACCCAGTACTTC.

The chain carries TRBV4-1 and TRBJ2-3; 10 bases match TRBD2. Germline V CDR1 and CDR2: MGHRA, YSYEKL. Trimming took 1 base from V and 1 from J; bases not matched to a gene: 2. The CDR3 is 16 amino acids. CDR3 in amino acids: CASSQVLAGGTDTQYF. The CDR3 bases are TGCGCCAGCAGCCAAGTGCTAGCGGGGGGCACAGATACGCAGTATTTT.

The chain recombines TRBV27 with TRBJ1-5; tentative D call: TRBD1 (6 bases). V was cut by 0 bases and J by 7 bases, with 16 bases left in between. The V gene's germline CDR1 is MNHEY and CDR2 SMNVEV (reference sequence). The CDR3 covers 16 residues. CDR3 sequence: CASSLSGSGGGQPQHF. The CDR3 bases are TGTGCCAGCAGTTTATCAGGGTCTGGGGGCGGACAGCCCCAGCATTTT.

The chain joins TRBV6-5 to TRBJ1-1; possible D gene TRBD1, 5 bases. Germline loops: CDR1 MNHEY, CDR2 SVGAGI. The CDR3 consists of 14 residues. V was clipped by 2 bases and J by 5 bases, with 12 bases between them. CDR3 in amino acids: CASSYIGGGTEAFF. The CDR3 DNA is TGTGCCAGCAGTTACATCGGGGGGGGGACTGAAGCTTTCTTT.

About this clone: Sequence at one end of the junction differs from germline and may be a read error. The chain combines TRBV5-4 with TRBJ1-1; TRBD1 matches at 10 bases. CDR1 and CDR2 (germline): SGHNT, YYREEE (reference sequence). CDR3 length equals 15 residues. CDR3 sequence: CASSKPGQGYTDAFF. The CDR3 DNA follows: TGTGCCAGCAGCAAACCGGGACAGGGGTACACTGACGCTTTCTTT.

The chain recombines TRBV4-3 with TRBJ2-3; 9 bases are a match to TRBD2. V dropped 0 bases and J dropped 3; count of bases not matched to a gene: 13. This CDR3 is built from 19 residues. Germline V gene sequence: CDR1 LGHNA, CDR2 YSLEER. DNA for the CDR3: TGCGCCAGCAGCCAAGATTCCCCTTATAGCGGGGGTAATACAGATACGCAGTATTTT. Its translation is CASSQDSPYSGGNTDTQYF.

The V gene is TRBV9, the J gene TRBJ2-3; 16 bases agree with TRBD2. The CDR3 loop spans 17 amino acids. CDR1 and CDR2 (germline): SGDLS, YYNGEE. Unmatched junction bases numbered 6, after V lost 3 bases and J lost 5 bases. CDR3 amino acids: CASSEGTSGGALDTQYF. Here the CDR3 DNA reads TGTGCCAGCAGCGAAGGGACTAGCGGGGGGGCCTTAGATACGCAGTATTTT.